Listed below are T cell receptor beta chains from one sample, sequenced in a study of T cell responses to AZD1222 COVID-19 vaccine. The repertoire was sequenced with immunoSEQ multiplex PCR; TCRdb's copy has only in-frame clones and lacks some. The data contain some 90,000 clones, roughly 91% of them singletons. Sequencing used peripheral blood, obtained 28 days after the second AZD1222 dose. These receptors originate from an adult who received the AZD1222 COVID-19 vaccine. CDR3s include the opening cysteine and the closing phenylalanine or tryptophan. D genes are given only for firm matches. The size entry is marked missing in some rows and otherwise reads once, few, many or a size class.

clone_size: NA
d_call: NA
cdr3_length: 14
v_call: TRBV19
j_call: TRBJ2-1
cdr3_nt: TGTGCCAGTAGTAACCCGAGCTCCTACAATGAGCAGTTCTTC
cdr3_aa: CASSNPSSYNEQFF

clone_size: NA
d_call: TRBD1
cdr3_length: 15
v_call: TRBV10-3
j_call: TRBJ2-1
cdr3_nt: TGTGCCATCAGTGGGGGGACAGGCAACTCCAATGAGCAGTTCTTC
cdr3_aa: CAISGGTGNSNEQFF

clone_size: NA
d_call: NA
cdr3_length: 16
v_call: TRBV5-8
j_call: TRBJ1-1
cdr3_nt: TGTGCCAGCAGCTTGGTAATCGGGAGGATGAACACTGAAGCTTTCTTT
cdr3_aa: CASSLVIGRMNTEAFF

clone_size: NA
d_call: NA
cdr3_length: 13
v_call: TRBV6-6
j_call: TRBJ2-7
cdr3_nt: TGTGCCAGCAGTTACGGGGTATGGATCGAGCAGTACTTC
cdr3_aa: CASSYGVWIEQYF

clone_size: NA
d_call: NA
cdr3_length: 13
v_call: TRBV2
j_call: TRBJ2-2
cdr3_nt: TGTGCCAGCAACGAGCAAAAAGTCGGGGAGCTGTTTTTT
cdr3_aa: CASNEQKVGELFF

clone_size: NA
d_call: NA
cdr3_length: 15
v_call: TRBV18
j_call: TRBJ1-4
cdr3_nt: TGTGCCAGCTCACGGGACCGCTGGGGGGAAGAAAAACTGTTTTTT
cdr3_aa: CASSRDRWGEEKLFF

clone_size: NA
d_call: NA
cdr3_length: 15
v_call: TRBV5-1
j_call: TRBJ1-6
cdr3_nt: TGCGCCAGCAGCTTAAGGGAATCCTATAATTCACCCCTCCACTTT
cdr3_aa: CASSLRESYNSPLHF

clone_size: NA
d_call: NA
cdr3_length: 14
v_call: TRBV7-2
j_call: TRBJ1-2
cdr3_nt: TGTGCCAGCAGCTTTTACGGGGCGAACCGTGGCTACACCTTC
cdr3_aa: CASSFYGANRGYTF

clone_size: NA
d_call: NA
cdr3_length: 13
v_call: TRBV2
j_call: TRBJ1-2
cdr3_nt: TGTGCCAGCAGTGTGGGCAGGGCGGATGGCTACACCTTC
cdr3_aa: CASSVGRADGYTF

clone_size: NA
d_call: NA
cdr3_length: 14
v_call: TRBV6-1
j_call: TRBJ1-5
cdr3_nt: TGTGCCAGCAGTGAGGGGGCCGGCAATCAGCCCCAGCATTTT
cdr3_aa: CASSEGAGNQPQHF

clone_size: NA
d_call: NA
cdr3_length: 15
v_call: TRBV2
j_call: TRBJ1-5
cdr3_nt: TGTGCCAGCAGTGATGGAGGGAGCCGCAATCAGCCCCAGCATTTT
cdr3_aa: CASSDGGSRNQPQHF

clone_size: NA
d_call: NA
cdr3_length: 14
v_call: TRBV5-4
j_call: TRBJ1-4
cdr3_nt: TGTGCCAGCAGCTTGCCGGGGGCGGGTGAAAAACTGTTTTTT
cdr3_aa: CASSLPGAGEKLFF

clone_size: once
d_call: TRBD2
cdr3_length: 15
v_call: TRBV7-2
j_call: TRBJ2-1
cdr3_nt: TGTGCCAGCAGCTTCGGTAGCGGGGGCTACAATGAGCAGTTCTTC
cdr3_aa: CASSFGSGGYNEQFF

clone_size: NA
d_call: NA
cdr3_length: 12
v_call: TRBV6-1
j_call: TRBJ2-7
cdr3_nt: TGTGCCAGCCGGTGGAATTCCTACGAGCAGTACTTC
cdr3_aa: CASRWNSYEQYF

clone_size: NA
d_call: NA
cdr3_length: 15
v_call: TRBV5-1
j_call: TRBJ2-1
cdr3_nt: TGCGCCAGCAGCACCCAGCCTAGCTCCTACAATGAGCAGTTCTTC
cdr3_aa: CASSTQPSSYNEQFF

clone_size: NA
d_call: NA
cdr3_length: 15
v_call: TRBV5-6
j_call: TRBJ1-2
cdr3_nt: TGTGCCAGCAGCCGGGGCCCAACACCCTACTATGGCTACACCTTC
cdr3_aa: CASSRGPTPYYGYTF

clone_size: once
d_call: NA
cdr3_length: 15
v_call: TRBV5-1
j_call: TRBJ1-6
cdr3_nt: TGCGCCAGCAGCTTACGGGGGTTCAATAATTCACCCCTCCACTTT
cdr3_aa: CASSLRGFNNSPLHF

clone_size: NA
d_call: TRBD1
cdr3_length: 15
v_call: TRBV10-3
j_call: TRBJ2-1
cdr3_nt: TGTGCCATCACCTCCCTCGAGAGGGGACAGAATGAGCAGTTCTTC
cdr3_aa: CAITSLERGQNEQFF